The 11 T cell receptor beta chains given below trace back to one sample, sequenced in a study of brain T cells in children with intractable seizures. Sequencing was performed with immunoSEQ multiplex PCR; in TCRdb, only in-frame clones are kept and a portion is missing. The table includes around 41,000 clones, around 90% detected once. This specimen consisted of peripheral blood, obtained at surgery. All receptors come from a girl aged 2-10 years with tuberous sclerosis and intractable seizures.

The chain uses TRBV27 and TRBJ1-4, with D uncertain. The germline gives CDR1 MNHEY, CDR2 SMNVEV (reference sequence). The CDR3 covers 16 residues. V lost 4 bases and J 0 bases, leaving 12 bases between the germline ends. In DNA form, the CDR3 reads TGTGCCAGCAGTTCACAATCCCCCGCAACTAATGAAAAACTGTTTTTT. It yields the protein CASSSQSPATNEKLFF.

J is TRBJ1-2 and V is TRBV6-5; weak D call: TRBD1 (6 bases). This CDR3 has 15 residues. Germline V gene sequence: CDR1 MNHEY, CDR2 SVGAGI. The V end lost 4 bases, the J end lost 4 bases, and 16 bases lay between the germline ends. CDR3 region: CASSSVGGGGYGYTF. In DNA form, the CDR3 reads TGTGCCAGCAGTTCCGTGGGGGGCGGAGGCTATGGCTACACCTTC.

The chain joins TRBV2 to TRBJ2-5, with 14 bases fitting TRBD2. Germline V gene data show CDR1 as SNHLY and CDR2 as FYNNEI. The CDR3 totals 17 residues. Losses at the gene ends were 8 bases for V and 5 bases for J; bases not matched to a gene: 13. For the CDR3, the DNA is TGTGCCAGCGGTATAAGACTAGCGGGGGGGCCCCTGGAGACCCAGTACTTC. It translates to CASGIRLAGGPLETQYF.

This clone was counted once. The V call is TRBV4-1, the J call TRBJ2-3, with 10 bases lining up with TRBD1. The CDR3 sequence is 18 residues long. CDR1 and CDR2 (germline): MGHRA, YSYEKL. Germline trimming cut 4 bases from V and 4 bases from J; bases unmatched to any gene: 14. Here the CDR3 DNA reads TGCGCCAGCAGCCCAAGCACGTCCGGGACAGGGGTCGCAGATACGCAGTATTTT. Translated, it gives CASSPSTSGTGVADTQYF.

The chain couples TRBV27 to TRBJ2-7; D is undetermined. The germline gives CDR1 MNHEY, CDR2 SMNVEV (reference sequence). There are 14 residues in the CDR3. V lost 3 bases and J lost 0, with 9 bases in between. Here the CDR3 DNA reads TGTGCCAGCAGTTTTTCGGACCGCTCCTACGAGCAGTACTTC. Its protein is CASSFSDRSYEQYF.

V usage is TRBV3-1 (or the pseudogene TRBV3-2) and J usage is TRBJ1-3; 8 bases align to TRBD1. The CDR3 consists of 17 residues. The ends lost 4 bases at V and 0 bases at J; junction bases unmatched: 8. CDR1 and CDR2 from the germline V gene are LGHDT and YNNKEL (reference sequence). The CDR3 is CASSPGQGAFSGNTIYF. The CDR3 nucleotides are TGTGCCAGCAGCCCCGGACAGGGTGCCTTCTCTGGAAACACCATATATTTT.

The rearrangement uses TRBV7-9 and TRBJ2-2; possible D gene TRBD2, 7 bases. Trimming cost V 3 bases and J 6 bases, with 11 bases left between them. The CDR3 runs 14 residues. CDR1 SEHNR and CDR2 FQNEAQ come from the germline V gene (reference sequence). The chain's CDR3 is CASSFRGAAGELFF. In nucleotides, the CDR3 is TGTGCCAGCAGCTTTCGGGGGGCAGCCGGGGAGCTGTTTTTT.

The V and J genes are TRBV10-3 and TRBJ1-2, with a tentative D call TRBD1 (5 bases). Trimming left V 4 bases short and J 4 bases short, with 13 bases between. Germline V CDR1 and CDR2: ENHRY, SYGVKD. The CDR3 length is 14 residues. The DNA of the CDR3 is TGTGCCATCAGTGGTGTGCAGACAGCCTATGGCTACACCTTC. This codes for CAISGVQTAYGYTF.

The genes are TRBV24-1 and TRBJ2-3; D possibly corresponds to TRBD2 (5 bases). Germline CDR1 KGHDR, CDR2 SFDVKD. V was shortened by 3 bases and J by 3 bases, with 12 bases between the two germline ends. The CDR3 contains 15 residues. This CDR3 reads CATSDPTGGTDTQYF. The CDR3 nucleotides are TGTGCCACCAGTGATCCGACGGGCGGGACAGATACGCAGTATTTT.

J is TRBJ2-1 and V is TRBV5-8; 9 bases match TRBD1. The CDR3 length is 15 residues. Unmatched junction bases numbered 13, after V lost 7 bases and J lost 8 bases. Germline CDR1 SGHTS, CDR2 YDEGEE. The CDR3 sequence: CASSTGGRAGDEQFF. The CDR3 region has the DNA TGTGCCAGCTCAACAGGGGGCAGGGCTGGTGATGAGCAGTTCTTC.

The rearrangement links TRBV7-9 to TRBJ2-3; 10 bases agree with TRBD2. Germline trimming cut 6 bases from V and 1 base from J; bases unmatched to any gene: 4. Germline V gene sequence: CDR1 SEHNR, CDR2 FQNEAQ (reference sequence). The CDR3 length is 15 residues. The CDR3 here is CASSSSGGRTDTQYF. Here the CDR3 DNA reads TGTGCCAGCAGTTCTAGCGGGGGCCGCACAGATACGCAGTATTTT.